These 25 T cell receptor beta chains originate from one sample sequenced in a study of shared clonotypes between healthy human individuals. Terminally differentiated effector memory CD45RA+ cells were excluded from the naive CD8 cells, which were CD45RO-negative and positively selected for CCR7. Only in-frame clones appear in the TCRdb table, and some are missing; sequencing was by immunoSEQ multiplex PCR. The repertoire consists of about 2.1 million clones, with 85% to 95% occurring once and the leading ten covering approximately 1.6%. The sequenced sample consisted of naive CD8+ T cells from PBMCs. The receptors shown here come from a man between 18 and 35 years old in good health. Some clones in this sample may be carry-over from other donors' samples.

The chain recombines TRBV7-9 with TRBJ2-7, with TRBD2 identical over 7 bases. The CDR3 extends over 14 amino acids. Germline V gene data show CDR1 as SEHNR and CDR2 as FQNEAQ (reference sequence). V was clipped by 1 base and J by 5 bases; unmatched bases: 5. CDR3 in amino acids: CASSLVLGRNEQYF. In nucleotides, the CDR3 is TGTGCCAGCAGCTTAGTACTCGGGAGGAACGAGCAGTACTTC. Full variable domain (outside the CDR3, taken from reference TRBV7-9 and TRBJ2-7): DTGVSQNPRHKITKRGQNVTFRCDPISEHNRLYWYRQTLGQGPEFLTYFQNEAQLEKSRLLSDRFSAERPKGSFSTLEIQRTEQGDSAMYLCASSLVLGRNEQYFGPGTRLTVT.

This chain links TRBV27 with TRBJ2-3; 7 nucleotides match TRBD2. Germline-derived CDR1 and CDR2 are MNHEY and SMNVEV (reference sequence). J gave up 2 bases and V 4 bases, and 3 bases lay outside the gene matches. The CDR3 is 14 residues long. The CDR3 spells CASSSGLLTDTQYF. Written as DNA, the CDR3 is TGTGCCAGCAGTTCGGGACTACTCACAGATACGCAGTATTTT.

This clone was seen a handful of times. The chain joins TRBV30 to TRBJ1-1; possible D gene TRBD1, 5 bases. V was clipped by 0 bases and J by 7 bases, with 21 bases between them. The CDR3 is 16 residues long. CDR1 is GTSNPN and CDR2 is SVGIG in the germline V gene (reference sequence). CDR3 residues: CAWSVLSLERDDEAFF. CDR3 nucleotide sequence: TGTGCCTGGAGTGTACTTTCGTTGGAAAGGGACGATGAAGCTTTCTTT.

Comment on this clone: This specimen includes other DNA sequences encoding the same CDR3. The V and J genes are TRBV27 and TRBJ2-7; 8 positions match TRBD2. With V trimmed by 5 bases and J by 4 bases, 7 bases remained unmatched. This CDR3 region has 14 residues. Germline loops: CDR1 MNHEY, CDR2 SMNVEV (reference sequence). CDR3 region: CASSLRLAPYEQYF. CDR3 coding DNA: TGTGCCAGCAGTCTTCGACTAGCGCCTTACGAGCAGTACTTC.

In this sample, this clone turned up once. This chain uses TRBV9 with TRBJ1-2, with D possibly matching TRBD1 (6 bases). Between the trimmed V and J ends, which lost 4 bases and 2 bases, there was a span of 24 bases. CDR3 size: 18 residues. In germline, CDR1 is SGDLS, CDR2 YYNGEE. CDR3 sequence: CASSPHNGGAAINYGYTF. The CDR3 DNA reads TGTGCCAGCAGCCCCCACAATGGGGGGGCAGCTATCAACTATGGCTACACCTTC.

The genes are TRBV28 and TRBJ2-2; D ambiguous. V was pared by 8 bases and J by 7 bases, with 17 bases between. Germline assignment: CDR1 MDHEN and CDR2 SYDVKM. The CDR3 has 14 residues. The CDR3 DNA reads TGTGCCAGCGATGACTTCGTCGATGGCGGGGAGCTGTTTTTT. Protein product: CASDDFVDGGELFF.

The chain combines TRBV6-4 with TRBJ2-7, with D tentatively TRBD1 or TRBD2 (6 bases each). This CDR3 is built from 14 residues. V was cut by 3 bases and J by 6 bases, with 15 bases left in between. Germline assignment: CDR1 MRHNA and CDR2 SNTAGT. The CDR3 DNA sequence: TGTGCCAGCAGTGAAGAAGAAGAGGGGGGCGAGCAGTACTTC. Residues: CASSEEEEGGEQYF.

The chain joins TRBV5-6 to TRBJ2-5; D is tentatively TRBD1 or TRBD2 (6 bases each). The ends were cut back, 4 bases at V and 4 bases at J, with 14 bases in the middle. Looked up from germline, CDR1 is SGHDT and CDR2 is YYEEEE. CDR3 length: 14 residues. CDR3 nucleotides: TGTGCCAGCAGCAGAACAGGGACTTCAGAGACCCAGTACTTC. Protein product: CASSRTGTSETQYF.

Here the CDR3 reads CASSLGPNTQYF. The CDR3 nucleotides read TGTGCCAGCAGCCTGGGGCCAAATACGCAGTATTTT. The chain joins TRBV7-9 to TRBJ2-3, with TRBD1 as a possible D gene (5 bases). Germline V CDR1 and CDR2: SEHNR, FQNEAQ (reference sequence). This CDR3 is 12 amino acids long. The V and J ends lost 5 bases and 7 bases respectively, with 10 bases between them.

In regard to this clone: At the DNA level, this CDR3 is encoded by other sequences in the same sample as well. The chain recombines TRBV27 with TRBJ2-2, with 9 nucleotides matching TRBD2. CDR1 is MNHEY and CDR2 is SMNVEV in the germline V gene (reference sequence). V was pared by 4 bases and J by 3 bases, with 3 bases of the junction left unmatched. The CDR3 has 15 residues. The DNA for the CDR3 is TGTGCCAGCAGTTCAAGCGGGAGGTACACCGGGGAGCTGTTTTTT. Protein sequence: CASSSSGRYTGELFF.

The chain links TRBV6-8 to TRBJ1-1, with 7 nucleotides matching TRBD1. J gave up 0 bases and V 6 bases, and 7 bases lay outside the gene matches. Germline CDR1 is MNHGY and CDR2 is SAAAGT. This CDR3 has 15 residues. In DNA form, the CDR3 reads TGTGCCAGCAGCCGTAGGGACAGATTGAACACTGAAGCTTTCTTT. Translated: CASSRRDRLNTEAFF.

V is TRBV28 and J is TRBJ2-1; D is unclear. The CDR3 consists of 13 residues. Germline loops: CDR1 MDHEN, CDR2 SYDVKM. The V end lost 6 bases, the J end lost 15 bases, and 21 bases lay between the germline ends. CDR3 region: CASSTRYLKVPFF. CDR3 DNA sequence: TGTGCCAGCAGCACACGATACCTTAAGGTCCCGTTCTTC.

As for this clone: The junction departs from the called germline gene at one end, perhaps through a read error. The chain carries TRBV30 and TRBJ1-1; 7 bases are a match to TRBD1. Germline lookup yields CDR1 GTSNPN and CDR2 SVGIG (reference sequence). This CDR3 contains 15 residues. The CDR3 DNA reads TGTGCCTGGAGTCCATGGACAGGTCTGAACGCTGAAGCTTTCTTT. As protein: CAWSPWTGLNAEAFF.

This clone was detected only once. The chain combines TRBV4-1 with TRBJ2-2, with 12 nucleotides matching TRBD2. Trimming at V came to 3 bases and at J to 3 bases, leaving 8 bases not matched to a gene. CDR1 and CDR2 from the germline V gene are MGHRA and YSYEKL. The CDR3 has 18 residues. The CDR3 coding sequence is TGCGCCAGCAGCCACCTTCCCCTAGCGGGAGGGGACACCGGGGAGCTGTTTTTT. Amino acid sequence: CASSHLPLAGGDTGELFF.

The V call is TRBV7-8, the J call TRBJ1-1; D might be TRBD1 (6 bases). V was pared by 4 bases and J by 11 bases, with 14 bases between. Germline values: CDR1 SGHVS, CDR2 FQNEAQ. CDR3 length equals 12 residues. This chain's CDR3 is CASSSQTGMAFF. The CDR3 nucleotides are TGTGCCAGCAGCTCACAAACAGGGATGGCTTTCTTT. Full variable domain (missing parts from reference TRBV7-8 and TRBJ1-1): GAGVSQSPRYKVAKRGQDVALRCDPISGHVSLFWYQQALGQGPEFLTYFQNEAQLDKSGLPSDRFFAERPEGSVSTLKIQRTQQEDSAVYLCASSSQTGMAFFGQGTRLTVV.

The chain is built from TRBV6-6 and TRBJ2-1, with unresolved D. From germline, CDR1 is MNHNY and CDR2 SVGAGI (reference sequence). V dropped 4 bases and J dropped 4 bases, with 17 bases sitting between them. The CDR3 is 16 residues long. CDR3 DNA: TGTGCCAGCAGTTCTAAGATGATAGGACGTTACAATGAGCAGTTCTTC. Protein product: CASSSKMIGRYNEQFF.

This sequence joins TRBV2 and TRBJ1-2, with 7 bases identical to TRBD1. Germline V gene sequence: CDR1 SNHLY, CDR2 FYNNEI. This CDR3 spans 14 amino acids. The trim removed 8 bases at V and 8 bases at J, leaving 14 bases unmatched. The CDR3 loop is CASPRGQAPLGYTF. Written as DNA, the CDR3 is TGTGCCAGCCCCCGTGGACAGGCCCCATTGGGCTACACCTTC.

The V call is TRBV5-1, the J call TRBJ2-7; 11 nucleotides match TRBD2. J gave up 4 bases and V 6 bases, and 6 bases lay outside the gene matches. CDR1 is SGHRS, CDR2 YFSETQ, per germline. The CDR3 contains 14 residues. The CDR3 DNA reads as TGCGCCAGCACGCCGGTAGCGGGAGGGTACGAGCAGTACTTC. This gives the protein CASTPVAGGYEQYF. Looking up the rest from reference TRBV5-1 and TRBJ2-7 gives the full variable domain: KAGVTQTPRYLIKTRGQQVTLSCSPISGHRSVSWYQQTPGQGLQFLFEYFSETQRNKGNFPGRFSGRQFSNSRSEMNVSTLELGDSALYLCASTPVAGGYEQYFGPGTRLTVT.

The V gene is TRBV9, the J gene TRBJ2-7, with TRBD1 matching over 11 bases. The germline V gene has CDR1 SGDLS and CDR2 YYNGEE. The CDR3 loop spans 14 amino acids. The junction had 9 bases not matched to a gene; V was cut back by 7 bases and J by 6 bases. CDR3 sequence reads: CASASGTGGLEQYF. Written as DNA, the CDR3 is TGTGCCAGCGCATCCGGGACAGGGGGGCTCGAGCAGTACTTC.

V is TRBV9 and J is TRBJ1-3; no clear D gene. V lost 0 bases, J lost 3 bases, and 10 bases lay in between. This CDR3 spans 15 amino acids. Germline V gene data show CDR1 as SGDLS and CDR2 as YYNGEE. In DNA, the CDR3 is TGTGCCAGCAGCGTAGGCGTCAAGCTTGGAAACACCATATATTTT. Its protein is CASSVGVKLGNTIYF.

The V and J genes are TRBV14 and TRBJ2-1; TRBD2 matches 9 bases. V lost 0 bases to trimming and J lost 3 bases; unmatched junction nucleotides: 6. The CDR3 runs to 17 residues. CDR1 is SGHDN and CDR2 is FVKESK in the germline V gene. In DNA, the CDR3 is TGTGCCAGCAGCCAAGATTTTAGACTAGCGGTCTACAATGAGCAGTTCTTC. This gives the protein CASSQDFRLAVYNEQFF.

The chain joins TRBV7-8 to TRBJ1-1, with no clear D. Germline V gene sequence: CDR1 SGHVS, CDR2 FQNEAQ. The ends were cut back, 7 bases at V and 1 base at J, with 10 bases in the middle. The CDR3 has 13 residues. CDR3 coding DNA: TGTGCCAGCACCTCTAGGCAGAACACTGAAGCTTTCTTT. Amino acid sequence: CASTSRQNTEAFF.

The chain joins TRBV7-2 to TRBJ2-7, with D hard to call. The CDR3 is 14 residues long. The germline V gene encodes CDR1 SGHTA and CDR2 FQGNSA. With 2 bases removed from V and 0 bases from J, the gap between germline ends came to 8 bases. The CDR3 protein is CASSLSWASYEQYF. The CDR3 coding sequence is TGTGCCAGCAGCTTATCCTGGGCCTCCTACGAGCAGTACTTC.

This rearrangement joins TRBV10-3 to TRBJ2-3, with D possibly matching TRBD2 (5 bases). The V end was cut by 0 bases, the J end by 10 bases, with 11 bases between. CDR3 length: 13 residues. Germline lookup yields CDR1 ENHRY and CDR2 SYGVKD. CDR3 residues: CAISESREGAQYF. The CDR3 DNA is TGTGCCATCAGTGAGTCGAGGGAAGGCGCGCAGTATTTT.

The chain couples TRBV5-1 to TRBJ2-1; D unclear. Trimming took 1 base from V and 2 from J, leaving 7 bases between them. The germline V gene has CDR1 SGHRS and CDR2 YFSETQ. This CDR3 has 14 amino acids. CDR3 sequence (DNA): TGCGCCAGCAGCTTGATCACAGCCTACAATGAGCAGTTCTTC. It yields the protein CASSLITAYNEQFF.